The 25 T cell receptor beta chains listed next were all sequenced from one sample in a study of CD8 T cells in Susac syndrome. Random hexamers were used to reverse transcribe about 0.5 to 1 ug of RNA. TCRdb called the immunoSEQ multiplex PCR reads again in MiXCR, with one record for every CDR3 protein. This table holds 120,000 to 150,000 distinct CDR3 sequences, approximately 94% found once. The sequenced sample consisted of CD4+ T cells from PBMCs. These receptors originate from a human donor in good health.

This rearrangement joins TRBV20-1 to TRBJ2-1; either TRBD1 or TRBD2 may fit D (6 bases each). The V gene's germline CDR1 is DFQATT and CDR2 SNEGSKA (reference sequence). Trimming took off 2 bases at V and 9 bases at J, with 14 bases between the two ends. This CDR3 comprises 13 residues. The CDR3 region is CSARPGAFGEQFF. Here the CDR3 DNA reads TGCAGTGCTAGACCGGGGGCGTTTGGTGAGCAGTTCTTC.

Written as DNA, the CDR3 is TGCGCCAGCAGCTTGGTTGCGGGAGGGCCGGGGGAGCAGTACTTC. Encoded protein: CASSLVAGGPGEQYF. The chain uses TRBV5-1 and TRBJ2-7; 9 bases agree with TRBD2. There are 15 residues in the CDR3. After removal of 0 bases from V and 7 bases from J, the junction contained 8 bases not matched to a gene. The germline CDR1 and CDR2 sequences are SGHRS and YFSETQ.

V and J are TRBV9 and TRBJ1-2; D ambiguous. Germline CDR1 reads SGDLS; CDR2 reads YYNGEE. Trimming removed 4 bases from V and 5 bases from J, with 9 bases in between. The CDR3 length is 12 residues. This CDR3 is CASSRNRYGYTF. The CDR3 DNA sequence: TGTGCCAGCAGCCGAAATCGTTATGGCTACACCTTC.

This chain uses TRBV5-4 with TRBJ1-4; D is unresolved. Germline CDR1 SGHNT, CDR2 YYREEE (reference sequence). This CDR3 comprises 13 residues. V was clipped by 4 bases and J by 0 bases, with 4 bases between them. The CDR3 region is CASSRATNEKLFF. In nucleotides, the CDR3 is TGTGCCAGCAGCCGGGCAACTAATGAAAAACTGTTTTTT.

The V call is TRBV2, the J call TRBJ1-5; D gene ambiguous. Germline V gene data show CDR1 as SNHLY and CDR2 as FYNNEI. With 5 bases removed from V and 5 bases from J, the gap between germline ends came to 13 bases. The CDR3 has 14 amino acids. The CDR3 nucleotides are TGTGCCAGCAGTATAAAGGTCCTGGATCAGCCCCAGCATTTT. Translation gives CASSIKVLDQPQHF.

This chain links TRBV7-6 with TRBJ2-2; 9 nucleotides agree with TRBD1. CDR1 SGHVS and CDR2 FNYEAQ come from the germline V gene. V lost 3 bases, J lost 5 bases, and 13 bases stayed unmatched. CDR3 length: 18 amino acids. As DNA, the CDR3 is TGTGCCAGCAGCTTGTTCCCCCCCGGGACAGGGAATACCGGGGAGCTGTTTTTT. It yields the protein CASSLFPPGTGNTGELFF.

The chain uses TRBV5-1 and TRBJ2-7, with 7 positions matching TRBD1. The CDR3 contains 13 residues. The V segment lost 3 bases and the J segment 3 bases; nucleotides outside the gene matches: 3. CDR1 and CDR2 (germline): SGHRS, YFSETQ. The DNA of the CDR3 is TGCGCCAGCAGCTCCGGACAGGACTACGAGCAGTACTTC. It is translated as CASSSGQDYEQYF.

V and J are TRBV20-1 and TRBJ1-1; tentatively, D is TRBD1 (6 bases). CDR1 is DFQATT and CDR2 is SNEGSKA in the germline V gene (reference sequence). This CDR3 has 14 amino acids. V lost 2 bases and J lost 4, with 14 bases in between. DNA for the CDR3: TGCAGTGCTAGACAGGGGATTTCGGGCACTGAAGCTTTCTTT. This encodes CSARQGISGTEAFF.

This chain uses TRBV25-1 with TRBJ1-1; 8 nucleotides align to TRBD1. The CDR3 runs to 13 residues. After removal of 6 bases from V and 0 bases from J, the junction contained 0 bases not matched to a gene. The V gene's germline CDR1 is MGHDK and CDR2 SYGVNS. The CDR3 region has the DNA TGTGCCAGCAGGGACAGGGTGAACACTGAAGCTTTCTTT. This translates into CASRDRVNTEAFF.

The V and J genes are TRBV3-1 and TRBJ2-3; no clear D. V was shortened by 2 bases and J by 2 bases, with 8 bases between the two germline ends. CDR1 is LGHDT and CDR2 is YNNKEL in the germline V gene (reference sequence). This CDR3 has 14 amino acids. The CDR3 loop reads CASSQRLTTDTQYF. CDR3 nucleotide sequence: TGTGCCAGCAGCCAAAGACTTACCACAGATACGCAGTATTTT.

The chain joins TRBV2 to TRBJ1-2; D remains unclear. Germline V gives CDR1 SNHLY, CDR2 FYNNEI. The CDR3 has 15 residues. The ends were cut back, 5 bases at V and 4 bases at J, with 17 bases in the middle. The CDR3 DNA reads TGTGCCAGCAGTCCCGGGCCTCGGGAATCCTATGGCTACACCTTC. Protein: CASSPGPRESYGYTF.

The rearrangement links TRBV20-1 to TRBJ2-7; D perhaps matches TRBD2 (6 bases). Between the trimmed V and J ends, which lost 0 bases and 2 bases, there was a span of 14 bases. The CDR3 extends over 15 amino acids. The germline CDR1 and CDR2 sequences are DFQATT and SNEGSKA (reference sequence). CDR3 loop: CSARDSRDFPYEQYF. The CDR3 nucleotides read TGCAGTGCTAGAGACTCGAGGGACTTTCCCTACGAGCAGTACTTC.

The chain links TRBV12-3 or TRBV12-4 to TRBJ2-3; 7 bases match TRBD2. CDR3 size: 13 residues. With 3 bases clipped from V and 4 bases from J, the junction kept 1 base outside the gene matches. For the CDR3, the DNA is TGTGCCAGCAGTTTCACTAGCGCAGATACGCAGTATTTT. Residues: CASSFTSADTQYF.

The gene calls are TRBV20-1 and TRBJ2-7, with 7 positions matching TRBD2. This CDR3 contains 18 residues. Germline V gives CDR1 DFQATT, CDR2 SNEGSKA (reference sequence). Losses at the gene ends were 1 base for V and 0 bases for J; bases not matched to a gene: 15. CDR3 loop: CSARAPASGRLSSYEQYF. DNA for the CDR3: TGCAGTGCTAGAGCCCCTGCTAGCGGTCGATTAAGCTCCTACGAGCAGTACTTC.

V is TRBV28 and J is TRBJ1-2; D is ambiguous. In germline, CDR1 is MDHEN, CDR2 SYDVKM. V lost 5 bases and J 4 bases, leaving 17 bases between the germline ends. The CDR3 runs 15 residues. The CDR3 DNA follows: TGTGCCAGCAGTCCTACAAGCCCTTGGGGCTATGGCTACACCTTC. Translation gives CASSPTSPWGYGYTF.

The J gene is TRBJ2-7, the V gene TRBV27; 14 nucleotides match TRBD2. Germline CDR1 and CDR2: MNHEY and SMNVEV (reference sequence). The CDR3 sequence is 15 residues long. J gave up 6 bases and V 6 bases, and 7 bases lay outside the gene matches. DNA of the CDR3: TGTGCCAGCAGAGAAGGGACTAGCGGGAGTGGCGAGCAGTACTTC. Residues: CASREGTSGSGEQYF.

The rearrangement links TRBV20-1 to TRBJ2-4; 7 positions match TRBD1. The ends lost 4 bases at V and 5 bases at J; junction bases unmatched: 5. Germline CDR1 reads DFQATT; CDR2 reads SNEGSKA (reference sequence). The CDR3 totals 13 residues. CDR3: CSATGTAQNIQYF. The CDR3, as DNA: TGCAGTGCTACCGGGACAGCACAAAACATTCAGTACTTC.

The gene calls are TRBV5-1 and TRBJ1-1; TRBD1 matches 7 bases. This CDR3 has 15 amino acids. Trimming removed 4 bases from V and 5 bases from J; junction bases left unmatched: 11. The germline gives CDR1 SGHRS, CDR2 YFSETQ. This CDR3 reads CASSTTGEIGTEAFF. CDR3 nucleotides: TGCGCCAGCAGCACAACAGGGGAGATTGGGACTGAAGCTTTCTTT.

CDR3 DNA: TGTGCCAGCAGCCCACACCCACGGGCCCCAAGTGGAAAACTGTTTTTT. Translating gives CASSPHPRAPSGKLFF. The chain joins TRBV7-8 to TRBJ1-4, with D hard to call. V was cut by 5 bases and J by 10 bases, with 23 bases left in between. The CDR3 is 16 residues long. Germline V gene lookup returns CDR1 SGHVS and CDR2 FQNEAQ. The full variable domain, completed using reference TRBV7-8 and TRBJ1-4, is GAGVSQSPRYKVAKRGQDVALRCDPISGHVSLFWYQQALGQGPEFLTYFQNEAQLDKSGLPSDRFFAERPEGSVSTLKIQRTQQEDSAVYLCASSPHPRAPSGKLFFGSGTQLSVL.

V usage is TRBV15 and J usage is TRBJ1-3; 7 bases fit TRBD1. The V gene's germline CDR1 is LNHNV and CDR2 YYDKDF (reference sequence). The CDR3 contains 16 residues. The V and J ends lost 0 bases and 4 bases, in that order; junction bases with no gene match: 6. The chain's CDR3 is CATSRDLVQGGNTIYF. In DNA, the CDR3 is TGTGCCACCAGCAGAGATCTGGTACAGGGGGGAAACACCATATATTTT. Using reference TRBV15 and TRBJ1-3 for the parts outside the CDR3, the full variable domain is DAMVIQNPRYQVTQFGKPVTLSCSQTLNHNVMYWYQQKSSQAPKLLFHYYDKDFNNEADTPDNFQSRRPNTSFCFLDIRSPGLGDTAMYLCATSRDLVQGGNTIYFGEGSWLTVV.

This clonotype was counted a single time. The chain carries TRBV28 and TRBJ1-1; D gene unclear. The length of the CDR3 is 11 residues. Per germline, CDR1 MDHEN and CDR2 SYDVKM. The V end lost 6 bases, the J end lost 9 bases, and 11 bases lay between the germline ends. The CDR3 DNA is TGTGCCAGCAGGGAACTTACACAAGCTTTCTTT. It yields the protein CASRELTQAFF. Filled out from reference TRBV28 and TRBJ1-1, the complete variable domain reads DVKVTQSSRYLVKRTGEKVFLECVQDMDHENMFWYRQDPGLGLRLIYFSYDVKMKEKGDIPEGYSVSREKKERFSLILESASTNQTSMYLCASRELTQAFFGQGTRLTVV.

The V call is TRBV29-1, the J call TRBJ2-1; no definite D call. The germline V and J ends were trimmed by 4 bases and 2 bases, with 12 bases remaining between them. Germline CDR1 SQVTM, CDR2 ANQGSEA. The CDR3 totals 14 residues. CDR3 nucleotides: TGCAGCGTTGGCATGGTTTTGACCTACAATGAGCAGTTCTTC. It encodes CSVGMVLTYNEQFF.

V usage is TRBV6-1 and J usage is TRBJ1-5; no firm D call. The V and J ends lost 3 bases and 7 bases respectively, with 16 bases between them. Germline V CDR1 and CDR2: MNHNS, SASEGT. The CDR3 covers 15 residues. CDR3 loop: CASSDNRGFEQPQHF. CDR3 sequence (DNA): TGTGCCAGCAGTGATAATAGAGGGTTCGAGCAGCCCCAGCATTTT.

The V call is TRBV7-9, the J call TRBJ2-4, with 8 bases identical to TRBD2. The CDR3 has 11 amino acids. Germline CDR1 is SEHNR and CDR2 is FQNEAQ (reference sequence). V gave up 1 base and J gave up 16 bases; unmatched junction bases: 3. The CDR3 region has the DNA TGTGCCAGCAGCTTAGGGGGACTAGTCTACTTC. Its translation is CASSLGGLVYF.

The chain uses TRBV3-1 and TRBJ2-5, with D hard to call. V was clipped by 1 base and J by 5 bases, with 11 bases between them. CDR3 length: 14 residues. Germline-derived CDR1 and CDR2 are LGHDT and YNNKEL (reference sequence). Here the CDR3 reads CASSQVMNQETQYF. CDR3 sequence (DNA): TGTGCCAGCAGCCAAGTAATGAATCAGGAGACCCAGTACTTC.